This is a list of T cell receptor beta chains from one sample in a study of Ad26.COV2.S vaccination and SARS-CoV-2 variants. TCRdb's copy holds only in-frame clones and misses some; the assay was immunoSEQ multiplex PCR. Here the sample spans 350,000 to 600,000 clones, about 89% being singletons. The sample was peripheral blood, taken in a trial of Ad26.COV2.S vaccine versus placebo. The receptors derive from a person aged 18-60 years who received the Ad26.COV2.S COVID-19 vaccine or a placebo. Each CDR3 is given with its conserved first and last residue. The D gene is left open where the match is weak.

len: 16; v_gene: TRBV7-2; j_gene: TRBJ2-2; d_gene: TRBD2; CDR3aa: CASSPTSGGPTGELFF; CDR3nt: TGTGCCAGCAGCCCAACTAGCGGGGGGCCCACCGGGGAGCTGTTTTTT
len: 16; v_gene: TRBV7-6; j_gene: TRBJ2-1; d_gene: TRBD2; CDR3aa: CASSLRTSGSIHEQFF; CDR3nt: TGTGCCAGCAGCTTAAGGACTAGCGGGAGTATCCATGAGCAGTTCTTC
len: 19; v_gene: TRBV21-1; j_gene: TRBJ2-7; d_gene: -; CDR3aa: CASSKGSRSRLAGSYEQYF; CDR3nt: TGTGCCAGCAGCAAAGGGTCACGTTCTCGGCTAGCGGGTTCCTACGAGCAGTACTTC
len: 18; v_gene: TRBV4-2; j_gene: TRBJ2-1; d_gene: TRBD2; CDR3aa: CASSQDLAGGLQGNEQFF; CDR3nt: TGTGCCAGCAGCCAAGACCTAGCGGGAGGGCTTCAGGGTAATGAGCAGTTCTTC
len: 13; v_gene: TRBV28; j_gene: TRBJ1-3; d_gene: -; CDR3aa: CASCGRVCYTIYF; CDR3nt: TGTGCCAGCTGCGGGAGGGTTTGCTACACCATATATTTT
len: 15; v_gene: TRBV14; j_gene: TRBJ1-2; d_gene: TRBD1; CDR3aa: CASSRYSGTGYGYTF; CDR3nt: TGTGCCAGCAGCCGTTATTCCGGGACAGGGTATGGCTACACCTTC
len: 15; v_gene: TRBV6-5; j_gene: TRBJ1-1; d_gene: TRBD1; CDR3aa: CASSYETGGWTEAFF; CDR3nt: TGTGCCAGCAGTTACGAGACAGGGGGTTGGACTGAAGCTTTCTTT
len: 16; v_gene: TRBV6-6; j_gene: TRBJ2-7; d_gene: TRBD1; CDR3aa: CASSYGRTGRSYEQYF; CDR3nt: TGTGCCAGCAGTTACGGGAGGACAGGGAGGTCCTACGAGCAGTACTTC
len: 14; v_gene: TRBV28; j_gene: TRBJ2-3; d_gene: -; CDR3aa: CASSLPRQSDTQYF; CDR3nt: TGTGCCAGCAGTTTGCCCCGACAGTCAGATACGCAGTATTTT
len: 15; v_gene: TRBV4-3; j_gene: TRBJ2-3; d_gene: -; CDR3aa: CASSQAGGLGDTQYF; CDR3nt: TGCGCCAGCAGCCAAGCGGGGGGCCTTGGAGATACGCAGTATTTT
len: 13; v_gene: TRBV2; j_gene: TRBJ2-7; d_gene: -; CDR3aa: CASSVRGTGEQYF; CDR3nt: TGTGCCAGCAGTGTTCGGGGTACGGGGGAGCAGTACTTC